These T cell receptor beta chains were read from a single sample in a study of T cell responses to AZD1222 COVID-19 vaccine. Assay used: immunoSEQ multiplex PCR; TCRdb lists only in-frame clones, some missing. This sample yields about 190,000 clones, of which about nine tenths are seen a single time; roughly 0.99% belongs to the top ten. This specimen was peripheral blood, taken on day 0 of AZD1222 vaccination. All receptors come from an adult in good health. Each CDR3 is given with its conserved first and last residue. D genes are given only for firm matches.

V gene	D gene	CDR3 length	J gene	CDR3 protein	CDR3 DNA
TRBV5-1	TRBD1	17	TRBJ1-2	CASSSPRQGATNYGYTF	TGCGCCAGCAGCTCACCACGACAGGGGGCCACTAACTATGGCTACACCTTC
TRBV7-8	.	13	TRBJ1-2	CASSLGFNYGYTF	TGTGCCAGCAGCTTAGGGTTTAACTATGGCTACACCTTC
TRBV5-5	.	16	TRBJ2-4	CASTSAGGLAKNIQYF	TGTGCCAGCACCTCAGCAGGGGGGCTAGCCAAAAACATTCAGTACTTC
TRBV12-3/TRBV12-4	.	13	TRBJ2-7	CASSLAQAYEQYF	TGTGCCAGCAGTTTAGCGCAGGCCTACGAGCAGTACTTC
TRBV6-5	.	15	TRBJ1-4	CASRPVTGPNEKLFF	TGTGCCAGCAGGCCCGTTACAGGCCCCAATGAAAAACTGTTTTTT
TRBV7-9	.	13	TRBJ1-2	CASSPADSYGYTF	TGTGCCAGCAGCCCCGCGGACAGCTATGGCTACACCTTC
TRBV5-4	.	13	TRBJ1-1	CASSLGRNTEAFF	TGTGCCAGCAGCTTGGGGCGTAACACTGAAGCTTTCTTT
TRBV5-1	.	15	TRBJ2-7	CASGYELSDSYEQYF	TGCGCCAGCGGCTACGAGCTAAGTGATAGCTACGAGCAGTACTTC
TRBV5-4	.	14	TRBJ2-3	CASSSLSRTDTQYF	TGTGCCAGCAGCAGCTTATCCCGTACAGATACGCAGTATTTT
TRBV5-1	.	15	TRBJ1-1	CASSYPSGLNTEAFF	TGCGCCAGCAGCTACCCTTCCGGCCTGAACACTGAAGCTTTCTTT